These 17 T cell receptor beta chains were all obtained from the same sample, sequenced in a study of post-analysis software for immune sequencing data. Study-wide findings and caveats: TRBV segments more frequent in patients than in controls numbered several and included TRBV5-6, TRBV5-1 and TRBV20-1.

Each TCR beta cDNA library carried unique molecular identifiers. TCRdb ran MiXCR on the PCR reads and lists one entry per CDR3 protein. The sample includes a few hundred thousand distinct CDR3 sequences, roughly 30% of them seen just once. These receptors are not linked to any known antigen. The source material was blood. All receptors derive from a girl aged 5-17 years with multiple sclerosis.

Remarks on this clonotype: Possible read error: a much larger clone is one base away. V and J are TRBV20-1 and TRBJ2-6; D is unclear. Germline V CDR1 and CDR2: DFQATT, SNEGSKA (reference sequence). The CDR3 has 11 amino acids. In nucleotides, the CDR3 is TGCAGTGCTAGACGGGCCAACGTCCCGACTTTC. Its translation is CSARRANVPTF.

This clonotype has only a few counts. The chain recombines TRBV4-1 with TRBJ1-2; no definite D call. The V end lost 1 base, the J end lost 0 bases, and 9 bases lay between the germline ends. Per germline, CDR1 MGHRA and CDR2 YSYEKL. This CDR3 has 15 amino acids. The CDR3 here is CASSQGQAANYGYTF. The CDR3 region has the DNA TGCGCCAGCAGCCAAGGCCAGGCCGCTAACTATGGCTACACCTTC.

V is TRBV27 and J is TRBJ2-1; TRBD2 agrees at 11 bases. Germline V gene lookup returns CDR1 MNHEY and CDR2 SMNVEV (reference sequence). V lost 4 bases, J lost 0 bases, and 5 bases stayed unmatched. This CDR3 is built from 17 residues. In DNA form, the CDR3 reads TGTGCCAGCAGTTCAAGGACTAGCGGGCGCTCCTACAATGAGCAGTTCTTC. Its protein product is CASSSRTSGRSYNEQFF.

V is TRBV24-1 and J is TRBJ1-2; D is undetermined. The V and J ends lost 8 bases and 3 bases respectively, with 18 bases between them. This CDR3 comprises 15 residues. Germline CDR1 KGHDR, CDR2 SFDVKD. The CDR3 loop is CATTPIDVPYYGYTF. DNA for the CDR3: TGTGCCACCACTCCCATTGATGTTCCTTACTATGGCTACACCTTC.

CDR3 region: CASSKGRDLEGNQPQHF. CDR3 in DNA: TGTGCCAGCAGCAAAGGACGGGACCTCGAGGGCAATCAGCCCCAGCATTTT. V is TRBV21-1 and J is TRBJ1-5; TRBD1, as called in the table, went unchecked against the DNA. TRBV21-1 is tagged as a pseudogene. The CDR3 consists of 17 residues.

Only a few counts were recorded for this clonotype. V usage is TRBV6-1 and J usage is TRBJ2-1; D gene unclear. The CDR3 is 15 residues long. Germline V gene lookup returns CDR1 MNHNS and CDR2 SASEGT. Trimming left V 0 bases short and J 0 bases short, with 6 bases between. Here the CDR3 reads CASSEAVSSYNEQFF. DNA for the CDR3: TGTGCCAGCAGTGAAGCGGTTAGCTCCTACAATGAGCAGTTCTTC.

The chain employs TRBV12-3 or TRBV12-4 and TRBJ1-2; weak D call: TRBD1 (6 bases). There are 16 residues in the CDR3. The V end was cut by 6 bases, the J end by 3 bases, with 20 bases between. The CDR3 spells CASSRPTGFSDYGYTF. CDR3 bases: TGTGCCAGCAGCCGACCTACAGGGTTTTCGGACTATGGCTACACCTTC.

The chain is built from TRBV7-3 and TRBJ2-7; D could derive from TRBD1 or TRBD2 (6 bases each). This CDR3 region has 14 residues. Trimming stripped 1 base from V and 6 bases from J, with 13 bases between. Germline V CDR1 and CDR2: SGHTA, FQGTGA. As DNA, the CDR3 is TGTGCCAGCAGCTTAATTGGGGGGCCTAGCGAGCAGTACTTC. It specifies CASSLIGGPSEQYF.

This clonotype was picked up a small number of times. This chain links TRBV11-2 with TRBJ2-1, with TRBD1 matching 7 bases. Germline trimming cut 0 bases from V and 9 bases from J; bases unmatched to any gene: 5. CDR3 length: 14 residues. Germline V gene lookup returns CDR1 SGHAT and CDR2 FQNNGV. The CDR3 here is CASSLDYRGTEQFF. The CDR3, as DNA: TGTGCCAGCAGCTTAGATTACAGGGGAACTGAGCAGTTCTTC.

CDR3 loop: CASSLLLRGYGYEQYF. The DNA for the CDR3 is TGTGCCAGCAGCTTACTCTTGCGGGGTTACGGTTACGAGCAGTACTTC. The chain has TRBV7-2 and TRBJ2-7, with D tentatively TRBD2 (6 bases). Deletions cut 2 bases from V and 4 bases from J, with 18 bases between. The germline V gene encodes CDR1 SGHTA and CDR2 FQGNSA. The CDR3 totals 16 residues.

This clonotype appeared a few times. The chain employs TRBV5-4 and TRBJ1-1, with a possible D match to TRBD1 (5 bases). Germline loops: CDR1 SGHNT, CDR2 YYREEE (reference sequence). The CDR3 is 12 amino acids. Trimming left V 5 bases short and J 7 bases short, with 12 bases between. CDR3 in DNA: TGTGCCAGCAGGGGACCCCAGGGTGAAGCTTTCTTT. Protein: CASRGPQGEAFF. Drawing the rest from reference TRBV5-4 and TRBJ1-1, the complete variable domain is ETGVTQSPTHLIKTRGQQVTLRCSSQSGHNTVSWYQQALGQGPQFIFQYYREEENGRGNFPPRFSGLQFPNYSSELNVNALELDDSALYLCASRGPQGEAFFGQGTRLTVV.

This clonotype was seen repeatedly, ten times or more. This chain connects TRBV12-3 or TRBV12-4 to TRBJ2-5, with 7 bases lining up with TRBD2. Trimming at V came to 3 bases and at J to 4 bases, leaving 2 bases not matched to a gene. This CDR3 is 13 amino acids long. The chain's CDR3 is CASSLTSRETQYF. CDR3 in DNA: TGTGCCAGCAGTTTGACTAGCAGAGAGACCCAGTACTTC.

V gene TRBV3-1 combines with J gene TRBJ2-3; 11 bases line up with TRBD2. The CDR3 is made up of 15 amino acids. Trimming at V came to 4 bases and at J to 7 bases, leaving 7 bases not matched to a gene. Germline V gene sequence: CDR1 LGHDT, CDR2 YNNKEL (reference sequence). The CDR3 sequence is CASSLPGTSGYTQYF. The CDR3 bases are TGTGCCAGCAGCCTCCCCGGGACTAGCGGCTATACGCAGTATTTT.

There are many counts of this clonotype. The rearrangement uses TRBV10-3 and TRBJ2-3, with D hard to call. This CDR3 contains 12 residues. Germline V lookup: CDR1 ENHRY, CDR2 SYGVKD. Trimming took 8 bases from V and 6 from J, leaving 12 bases between them. Written as DNA, the CDR3 is TGTGCCATCGGGCTAGACCAGGATACGCAGTATTTT. It translates to CAIGLDQDTQYF.

CDR3 coding DNA: TGTGCCAGCACCCTAAGCGGGAGGTACTACAATGAGCAGTTCTTC. Translation: CASTLSGRYYNEQFF. The J gene is TRBJ2-1, the V gene TRBV7-9; 9 positions agree with TRBD2. This CDR3 region has 15 residues. V trimming: 7 bases; J trimming: 3 bases; junction bases outside the gene matches: 7. Germline assignment: CDR1 SEHNR and CDR2 FQNEAQ (reference sequence).

The rearrangement uses TRBV29-1 and TRBJ2-1; D is possibly TRBD1 or TRBD2 (7 bases each). The germline V gene has CDR1 SQVTM and CDR2 ANQGSEA. Between the trimmed V and J ends, which lost 3 bases and 8 bases, there was a span of 20 bases. The CDR3 runs to 15 residues. The CDR3 DNA follows: TGCAGCGTTGAGTTCGGGCTAGCAGGGGGGGATGAGCAGTTCTTC. This gives the protein CSVEFGLAGGDEQFF.

This clonotype appeared a few times. This chain joins TRBV20-1 and TRBJ2-7; D is ambiguous. The CDR3 length is 12 residues. Trimming removed 6 bases from V and 6 bases from J, with 15 bases in between. Germline CDR1 DFQATT, CDR2 SNEGSKA (reference sequence). The CDR3 region is CSAATVVGEQYF. The CDR3 nucleotides are TGCAGTGCAGCTACGGTCGTCGGCGAGCAGTACTTC.